This T cell receptor beta chain was sequenced during a study of beta chain features in type 1 diabetes. General study results and limits: For cells with high TCR expression, cDNA sequencing could yield over-representation.

Germline lookup yields CDR1 MNHEY and CDR2 SVGAGI. Trimming left V 2 bases short and J 3 bases short, with 9 bases between. The CDR3 is 14 amino acids. This clone was counted only a few times. Antigen specificity is unknown. Sorting that relied on CD45RO/CCR7/CD25/CD127/CD95/CD27 yielded CD4+ naive, central memory, regulatory and stem cell-like memory cells. Investigators reverse transcribed all isolated RNA, so they sequenced expressed TCRB transcripts. Method: immunoSEQ multiplex PCR; TCRdb's copy keeps in-frame clones and lacks some. This table has around 430,000 clones, about 32% appearing once. The sequence was obtained from a man aged 18-30 years in good health. The sequenced sample was naive CD4+ T cells from blood. The V call is TRBV6-5, the J call TRBJ2-3, with D tentatively TRBD1 (6 bases). CDR3 DNA sequence: TGTGCCAGCAGTTACGGACAGATTACAGATACGCAGTATTTT. This gives the protein CASSYGQITDTQYF.